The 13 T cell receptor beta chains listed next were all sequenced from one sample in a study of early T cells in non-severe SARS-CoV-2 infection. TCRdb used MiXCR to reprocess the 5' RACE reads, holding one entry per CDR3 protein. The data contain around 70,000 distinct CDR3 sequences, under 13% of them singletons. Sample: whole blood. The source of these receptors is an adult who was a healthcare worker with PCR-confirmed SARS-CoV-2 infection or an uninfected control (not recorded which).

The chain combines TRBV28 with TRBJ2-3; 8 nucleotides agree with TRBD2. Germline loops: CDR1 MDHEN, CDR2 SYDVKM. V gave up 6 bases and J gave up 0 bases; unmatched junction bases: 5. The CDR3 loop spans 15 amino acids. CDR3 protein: CASRPLAASTDTQYF. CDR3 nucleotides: TGTGCCAGCAGACCACTAGCGGCTAGCACAGATACGCAGTATTTT.

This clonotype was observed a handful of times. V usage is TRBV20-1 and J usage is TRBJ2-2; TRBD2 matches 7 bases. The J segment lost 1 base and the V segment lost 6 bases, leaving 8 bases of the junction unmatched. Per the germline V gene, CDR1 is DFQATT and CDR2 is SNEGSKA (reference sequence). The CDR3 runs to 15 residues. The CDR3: CSAPSGGRNTGELFF. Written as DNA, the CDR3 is TGCAGTGCCCCCTCCGGCGGGAGGAACACCGGGGAGCTGTTTTTT.

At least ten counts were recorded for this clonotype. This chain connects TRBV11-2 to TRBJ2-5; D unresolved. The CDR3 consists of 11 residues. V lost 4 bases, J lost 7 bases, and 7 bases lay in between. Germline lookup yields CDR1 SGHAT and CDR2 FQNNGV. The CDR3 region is CASSSLGTQYF. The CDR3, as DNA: TGTGCCAGCAGCTCCCTGGGGACCCAGTACTTC.

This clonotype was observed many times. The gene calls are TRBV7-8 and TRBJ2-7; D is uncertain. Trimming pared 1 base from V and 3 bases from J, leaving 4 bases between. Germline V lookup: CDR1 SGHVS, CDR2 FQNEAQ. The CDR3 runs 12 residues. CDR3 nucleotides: TGTGCCAGCAGCTTAGATTTCTACGAGCAGTACTTC. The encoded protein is CASSLDFYEQYF.

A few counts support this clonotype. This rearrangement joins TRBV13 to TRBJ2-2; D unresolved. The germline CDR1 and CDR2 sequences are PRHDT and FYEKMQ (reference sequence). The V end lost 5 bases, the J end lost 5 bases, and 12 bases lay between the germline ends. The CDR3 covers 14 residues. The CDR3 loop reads CASSAERRTGELFF. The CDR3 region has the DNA TGTGCCAGCAGCGCAGAGAGGCGGACCGGGGAGCTGTTTTTT.

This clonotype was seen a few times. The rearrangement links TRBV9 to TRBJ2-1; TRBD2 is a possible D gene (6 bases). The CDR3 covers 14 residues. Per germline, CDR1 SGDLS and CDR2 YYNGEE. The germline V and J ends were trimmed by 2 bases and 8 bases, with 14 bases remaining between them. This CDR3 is CASSVGTGSYEQFF. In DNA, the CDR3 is TGTGCCAGCAGCGTGGGGACTGGTTCTTATGAGCAGTTCTTC.

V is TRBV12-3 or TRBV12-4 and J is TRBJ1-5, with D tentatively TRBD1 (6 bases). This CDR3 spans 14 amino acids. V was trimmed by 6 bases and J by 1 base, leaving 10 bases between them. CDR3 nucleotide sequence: TGTGCCAGCAGCACCCAGGGGAGCAATCAGCCCCAGCATTTT. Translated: CASSTQGSNQPQHF.

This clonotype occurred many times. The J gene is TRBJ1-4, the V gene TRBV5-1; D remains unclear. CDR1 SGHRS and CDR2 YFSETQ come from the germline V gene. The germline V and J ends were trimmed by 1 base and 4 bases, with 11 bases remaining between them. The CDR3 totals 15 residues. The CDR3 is CASSLSGTDNEKLFF. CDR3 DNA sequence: TGCGCCAGCAGCTTGTCGGGTACAGATAATGAAAAACTGTTTTTT.

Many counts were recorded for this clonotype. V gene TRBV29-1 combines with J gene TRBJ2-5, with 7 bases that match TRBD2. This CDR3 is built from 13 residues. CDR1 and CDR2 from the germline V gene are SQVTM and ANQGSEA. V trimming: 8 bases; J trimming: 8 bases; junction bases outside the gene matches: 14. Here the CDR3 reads CSLDGGSVGTQYF. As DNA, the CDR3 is TGCAGCCTCGATGGCGGGAGCGTCGGCACCCAGTACTTC.

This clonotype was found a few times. CDR3 protein: CASSFDTDTQYF. CDR3 DNA sequence: TGTGCCAGCAGTTTTGACACAGATACGCAGTATTTT. V is TRBV28 and J is TRBJ2-3; D is unclear. The CDR3 has 12 amino acids. Deletions cut 3 bases from V and 2 bases from J, with 3 bases between. CDR1 and CDR2 from the germline V gene are MDHEN and SYDVKM.

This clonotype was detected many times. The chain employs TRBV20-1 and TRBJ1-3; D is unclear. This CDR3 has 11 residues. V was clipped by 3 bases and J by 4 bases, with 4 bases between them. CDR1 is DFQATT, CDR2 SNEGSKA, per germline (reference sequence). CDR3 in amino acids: CSARRGNTIYF. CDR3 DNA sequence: TGCAGTGCTAGGCGAGGAAACACCATATATTTT.

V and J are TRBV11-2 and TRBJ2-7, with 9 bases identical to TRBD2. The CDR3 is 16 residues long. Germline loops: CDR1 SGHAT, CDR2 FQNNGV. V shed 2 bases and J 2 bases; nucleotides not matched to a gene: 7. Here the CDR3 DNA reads TGTGCCAGCAGCTTAAGTCTGGCTAGCGGGACCTACGAGCAGTACTTC. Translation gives CASSLSLASGTYEQYF.

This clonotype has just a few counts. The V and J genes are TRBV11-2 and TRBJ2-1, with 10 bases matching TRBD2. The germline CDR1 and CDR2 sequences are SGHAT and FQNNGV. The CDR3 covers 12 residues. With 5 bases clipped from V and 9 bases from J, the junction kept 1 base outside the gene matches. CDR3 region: CASSSGRGEQFF. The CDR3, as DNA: TGTGCCAGCAGCAGCGGGAGGGGTGAGCAGTTCTTC. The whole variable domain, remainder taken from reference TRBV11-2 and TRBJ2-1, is EAGVAQSPRYKIIEKRQSVAFWCNPISGHATLYWYQQILGQGPKLLIQFQNNGVVDDSQLPKDRFSAERLKGVDSTLKIQPAKLEDSAVYLCASSSGRGEQFFGPGTRLTVL.